One sample yielded the 30 T cell receptor beta chains listed below, sequenced in a study of blood T cells in healthy people across ages. A second about 6 to 12 cycle PCR used barcoded and J-beta primers. TCRdb reprocessed the 5' RACE reads with MiXCR, giving one entry per CDR3 protein. The profile covers roughly 1,000,000 distinct CDR3 sequences, with almost 25% appearing a single time and around 0.75% taken by the ten largest. This sample was shared with a second study, whose subject was T cells of mothers and their children.

The sample consisted of blood. The origin of the receptors is a girl aged 2 to 9 in good health.

The V and J genes are TRBV9 and TRBJ2-6; D is perhaps TRBD1 (5 bases). The CDR3 runs 15 residues. V lost 2 bases, J lost 13 bases, and 19 bases lay in between. Germline CDR1 reads SGDLS; CDR2 reads YYNGEE. The CDR3 protein is CASSVALGAGQVLTF. The CDR3 DNA reads as TGTGCCAGCAGCGTCGCCTTAGGGGCCGGTCAAGTCCTGACTTTC. Based on the CDR3 plus reference TRBV9 and TRBJ2-6, the full variable domain is DSGVTQTPKHLITATGQRVTLRCSPRSGDLSVYWYQQSLDQGLQFLIQYYNGEERAKGNILERFSAQQFPDLHSELNLSSLELGDSALYFCASSVALGAGQVLTFGAGSRLTVL.

The chain has TRBV7-3 and TRBJ2-1, with D uncertain. The V gene's germline CDR1 is SGHTA and CDR2 FQGTGA. V was clipped by 5 bases and J by 6 bases, with 17 bases between them. There are 15 residues in the CDR3. The CDR3 here is CASSLGSLWGNEQFF. The CDR3 DNA follows: TGTGCCAGCAGCCTGGGAAGTCTTTGGGGCAATGAGCAGTTCTTC.

CDR3 region: CASSLSGSGKQFF. The CDR3 coding sequence is TGTGCCAGCAGTTTATCGGGTAGCGGGAAGCAGTTCTTC. The chain employs TRBV27 and TRBJ2-5, with 8 bases fitting TRBD2. The J call may be incorrect, as the DNA end agrees better with TRBJ2-1. The V gene's germline CDR1 is MNHEY and CDR2 SMNVEV (reference sequence). There are 13 residues in the CDR3.

The V and J genes are TRBV20-1 and TRBJ2-5; D unclear. Trimming left V 1 base short and J 2 bases short, with 17 bases between. The V gene's germline CDR1 is DFQATT and CDR2 SNEGSKA (reference sequence). The CDR3 contains 16 residues. The CDR3: CSARVHTGWYQETQYF. The CDR3 nucleotides are TGCAGTGCTAGAGTACATACGGGTTGGTATCAAGAGACCCAGTACTTC.

The CDR3 nucleotides are TGTGCCAGCAAAGGGACTTTTCACGAGCAGTACTTC. Residues: CASKGTFHEQYF. J is TRBJ2-7 and V is TRBV2; possibly TRBD2 for D (6 bases). Deletions cut 7 bases from V and 5 bases from J, with 12 bases between. The CDR3 is made up of 12 amino acids. Germline loops: CDR1 SNHLY, CDR2 FYNNEI. Full variable domain (outside the CDR3, taken from reference TRBV2 and TRBJ2-7): EPEVTQTPSHQVTQMGQEVILRCVPISNHLYFYWYRQILGQKVEFLVSFYNNEISEKSEIFDDQFSVERPDGSNFTLKIRSTKLEDSAMYFCASKGTFHEQYFGPGTRLTVT.

In its sample, this clonotype was seen a few times. A much larger clone lies one base from this, so it may be a read error. This chain connects TRBV7-9 to TRBJ2-5; possibly TRBD1 for D (6 bases). The J call may be in error: the DNA end matches TRBJ2-1 better. The V gene's germline CDR1 is SEHNR and CDR2 FQNEAQ (reference sequence). This CDR3 is 13 amino acids long. As DNA, the CDR3 is TGTGCCAGCGGCTTAGCCCCGGACAGTGAGCAGTTCTTC. This gives the protein CASGLAPDSEQFF.

The V gene is TRBV29-1, the J gene TRBJ2-7; D gene uncertain. This CDR3 has 14 residues. Looked up from germline, CDR1 is SQVTM and CDR2 is ANQGSEA. The V and J ends lost 7 bases and 6 bases respectively, with 22 bases between them. CDR3 coding DNA: TGCAGCGCCGGTAGGAGAACGACCGCATTCGAGCAGTACTTC. Protein sequence: CSAGRRTTAFEQYF.

This chain joins TRBV12-3 or TRBV12-4 and TRBJ2-3; no clear D gene. This CDR3 comprises 15 residues. Trimming pared 3 bases from V and 1 base from J, leaving 11 bases between. The CDR3 region has the DNA TGTGCCAGCAGTTTGCTGCAGGACCGCACAGATACGCAGTATTTT. Its protein is CASSLLQDRTDTQYF.

The J gene is TRBJ2-5, the V gene TRBV7-6; a weak D match, TRBD2 (6 bases). Between the trimmed V and J ends, which lost 5 bases and 0 bases, there was a span of 13 bases. Germline CDR1 and CDR2: SGHVS and FNYEAQ. The length of the CDR3 is 15 residues. The CDR3 DNA reads TGTGCCAGCAGCCTGGGACTCTCGTACCAAGAGACCCAGTACTTC. Translation: CASSLGLSYQETQYF.

The chain is built from TRBV5-1 and TRBJ2-3; D not resolved. The CDR3 is 14 residues long. Germline loops: CDR1 SGHRS, CDR2 YFSETQ. Trimming stripped 7 bases from V and 0 bases from J, with 12 bases between. The CDR3 coding sequence is TGCGCCAGCTCCGACGGAACTAGCACAGATACGCAGTATTTT. It specifies CASSDGTSTDTQYF.

V gene TRBV2 combines with J gene TRBJ2-7; 7 bases match TRBD1. Trimming cost V 3 bases and J 0 bases; bases outside gene matches: 8. In germline, CDR1 is SNHLY, CDR2 FYNNEI. The CDR3 length is 16 residues. The CDR3 here is CASSDGVTGHSYEQYF. The CDR3, as DNA: TGTGCCAGCAGTGATGGGGTGACAGGGCACTCCTACGAGCAGTACTTC.

The chain combines TRBV19 with TRBJ2-1; D perhaps matches TRBD2 (5 bases). Per germline, CDR1 LNHDA and CDR2 SQIVND (reference sequence). The CDR3 totals 14 residues. V was pared by 5 bases and J by 7 bases, with 15 bases between. The CDR3 loop is CASSLGISGNEQFF. In DNA form, the CDR3 reads TGTGCCAGTAGTCTGGGAATCTCGGGGAATGAGCAGTTCTTC.

There are a few counts of this clonotype. The rearrangement uses TRBV6-2 or TRBV6-3 and TRBJ1-5; the match to TRBD1 covers 9 bases. With V trimmed by 6 bases and J by 6 bases, 9 bases remained unmatched. The V gene's germline CDR1 is MNHEY and CDR2 SVGEGT. The CDR3 totals 15 residues. The chain's CDR3 is CASSPRDRAGQPQHF. The CDR3, as DNA: TGTGCCAGCAGCCCGAGGGACAGGGCTGGTCAGCCCCAGCATTTT.

This clonotype was picked up a small number of times. The V call is TRBV5-1, the J call TRBJ2-1; the match to TRBD1 covers 8 bases. V was pared by 7 bases and J by 2 bases, with 8 bases of the junction left unmatched. The CDR3 has 15 residues. The germline V gene has CDR1 SGHRS and CDR2 YFSETQ. The CDR3 sequence: CASVIDRGTYNEQFF. Here the CDR3 DNA reads TGCGCCAGCGTCATAGACAGGGGCACCTACAATGAGCAGTTCTTC.

This clonotype was seen a few times. The chain joins TRBV11-2 to TRBJ1-5; possibly TRBD1 for D (5 bases). This CDR3 has 14 amino acids. V was pared by 4 bases and J by 4 bases, with 11 bases between. Germline CDR1 and CDR2: SGHAT and FQNNGV. The CDR3 sequence: CASSSWGINQPQHF. The CDR3 region has the DNA TGTGCCAGCAGCTCCTGGGGGATTAATCAGCCCCAGCATTTT. The complete variable domain, with remaining parts taken from reference TRBV11-2 and TRBJ1-5, reads EAGVAQSPRYKIIEKRQSVAFWCNPISGHATLYWYQQILGQGPKLLIQFQNNGVVDDSQLPKDRFSAERLKGVDSTLKIQPAKLEDSAVYLCASSSWGINQPQHFGDGTRLSIL.

This clonotype showed up just a few times. This rearrangement joins TRBV7-9 to TRBJ2-5; TRBD1 agrees at 9 bases. This CDR3 has 15 amino acids. Germline V lookup: CDR1 SEHNR, CDR2 FQNEAQ (reference sequence). V gave up 5 bases and J gave up 2 bases; unmatched junction bases: 6. The CDR3 spells CASSGTDRGQETQYF. The CDR3 coding sequence is TGTGCCAGCAGCGGTACTGACAGGGGGCAAGAGACCCAGTACTTC.

The V call is TRBV20-1, the J call TRBJ1-2; 8 bases fit TRBD1. CDR1 is DFQATT, CDR2 SNEGSKA, per germline (reference sequence). The CDR3 is 14 residues long. V shed 4 bases and J 4 bases; nucleotides not matched to a gene: 8. CDR3 in amino acids: CSAIRPGGGYGYTF. In DNA form, the CDR3 reads TGCAGTGCTATTCGTCCAGGGGGCGGCTATGGCTACACCTTC.

V and J are TRBV28 and TRBJ2-5; 7 nucleotides align to TRBD1. CDR1 is MDHEN, CDR2 SYDVKM, per germline. The CDR3 is 15 amino acids. With 5 bases clipped from V and 1 base from J, the junction kept 7 bases outside the gene matches. This chain's CDR3 is CASSHPGQPQETQYF. In nucleotides, the CDR3 is TGTGCCAGCAGTCACCCGGGACAGCCCCAAGAGACCCAGTACTTC. The full variable domain, with the rest looked up from reference TRBV28 and TRBJ2-5, is DVKVTQSSRYLVKRTGEKVFLECVQDMDHENMFWYRQDPGLGLRLIYFSYDVKMKEKGDIPEGYSVSREKKERFSLILESASTNQTSMYLCASSHPGQPQETQYFGPGTRLLVL.

This clonotype was observed a few times. The rearrangement joins TRBV27 to TRBJ2-5, with D unclear. Near its end, the DNA agrees better with TRBJ2-1, so the J call may be wrong. This CDR3 is built from 13 residues. Germline CDR1 and CDR2: MNHEY and SMNVEV (reference sequence). In DNA form, the CDR3 reads TGTGCCAGCCGCCAAGATTCGTGGGGTGAGCAGTTCTTC. Encoded protein: CASRQDSWGEQFF.

The rearrangement joins TRBV12-3 or TRBV12-4 to TRBJ1-2; D is unclear. CDR3 size: 15 residues. The germline V and J ends were trimmed by 2 bases and 8 bases, with 18 bases remaining between them. The CDR3 nucleotides read TGTGCCAGCAGTTTAAGCTTTGGAGGTCTGGAGGGCTACACCTTC. It codes for CASSLSFGGLEGYTF.

This clonotype was seen only a few times. A read error may account for a junction end that differs from germline. V is TRBV29-1 and J is TRBJ2-3; 7 bases map to TRBD2. Germline V CDR1 and CDR2: SQVTM, ANQGSEA. This CDR3 region has 13 residues. CDR3 sequence (DNA): TGCAGCGTTGTTATCGGCGGGAGAGATGCGCAGTATTTT. This sequence encodes CSVVIGGRDAQYF.

The J gene is TRBJ2-7, the V gene TRBV20-1, with D possibly TRBD1 on 5 matching bases. The CDR3 totals 15 residues. Germline V gene sequence: CDR1 DFQATT, CDR2 SNEGSKA (reference sequence). The V end was cut by 0 bases, the J end by 3 bases, with 15 bases between. CDR3 loop: CSARDMWAGIYEQYF. CDR3 in DNA: TGCAGTGCTAGAGACATGTGGGCAGGGATCTACGAGCAGTACTTC.

The V call is TRBV7-2, the J call TRBJ1-3, with 9 bases matching TRBD1. Germline CDR1 is SGHTA and CDR2 is FQGNSA. This CDR3 is built from 15 residues. The J segment lost 3 bases and the V segment lost 4 bases, leaving 4 bases of the junction unmatched. The CDR3 loop is CASSSQGARGNTIYF. The CDR3 DNA follows: TGTGCCAGCAGCTCACAGGGGGCTCGTGGAAACACCATATATTTT.

This clonotype has only a few counts. The V gene is TRBV10-3, the J gene TRBJ2-5, with D unresolved. CDR1 is ENHRY, CDR2 SYGVKD, per germline. The CDR3 length is 12 residues. The ends were cut back, 2 bases at V and 3 bases at J, with 4 bases in the middle. The CDR3 sequence is CAISETEETQYF. The CDR3 coding sequence is TGTGCCATCAGTGAGACGGAAGAGACCCAGTACTTC.

V and J are TRBV12-3 or TRBV12-4 and TRBJ2-1; D not certain. V was shortened by 3 bases and J by 11 bases, with 17 bases between the two germline ends. This CDR3 has 14 residues. The CDR3 loop reads CASSFGRQIGQQFF. The DNA for the CDR3 is TGTGCCAGCAGTTTTGGTAGACAAATCGGTCAGCAGTTCTTC.

The V gene is TRBV28, the J gene TRBJ1-2; 8 bases are a match to TRBD1. From germline, CDR1 is MDHEN and CDR2 SYDVKM. The CDR3 runs 13 residues. J was trimmed by 6 bases and V by 8 bases; bases with no gene match: 8. The CDR3 loop is CASGPGTGDGYTF. CDR3 sequence (DNA): TGTGCCAGCGGGCCCGGGACAGGCGATGGCTACACCTTC.

V usage is TRBV12-3 or TRBV12-4 and J usage is TRBJ2-5; D unresolved. TRBJ2-1 explains the end of the DNA better; the J call may be wrong. The CDR3 spans 12 residues. The CDR3 region is CASSFAANEQFF. The CDR3 region has the DNA TGTGCCAGCAGTTTTGCAGCCAATGAGCAGTTCTTC.

This clonotype was observed once. This chain uses TRBV14 with TRBJ2-5; 7 bases align to TRBD1. Trimming took 8 bases from V and 5 from J; bases not matched to a gene: 14. Germline-derived CDR1 and CDR2 are SGHDN and FVKESK. This CDR3 region has 15 residues. The CDR3 reads CASGPPGQWKETQYF. The CDR3 region has the DNA TGTGCCAGCGGCCCACCGGGACAGTGGAAGGAGACCCAGTACTTC.

Regarding this clonotype: At one boundary the junction diverges from the germline segment, which might be a read error. The gene calls are TRBV24-1 and TRBJ2-3; D tentatively reads TRBD1 or TRBD2 (5 bases each). Germline lookup yields CDR1 KGHDR and CDR2 SFDVKD. The CDR3 loop spans 15 amino acids. In DNA, the CDR3 is TGTGCCACCAGTGTTAAGGGACGATCCACAGATGCGCAGTATTTT. Its protein product is CATSVKGRSTDAQYF.

This clonotype occurred a few times. The rearrangement uses TRBV12-3 or TRBV12-4 and TRBJ2-1, with 7 bases identical to TRBD2. The V segment lost 10 bases and the J segment 4 bases; nucleotides outside the gene matches: 13. The CDR3 totals 15 residues. CDR3 protein: CATYPWGREYNEQFF. The DNA of the CDR3 is TGTGCCACCTACCCATGGGGGAGGGAGTACAATGAGCAGTTCTTC.